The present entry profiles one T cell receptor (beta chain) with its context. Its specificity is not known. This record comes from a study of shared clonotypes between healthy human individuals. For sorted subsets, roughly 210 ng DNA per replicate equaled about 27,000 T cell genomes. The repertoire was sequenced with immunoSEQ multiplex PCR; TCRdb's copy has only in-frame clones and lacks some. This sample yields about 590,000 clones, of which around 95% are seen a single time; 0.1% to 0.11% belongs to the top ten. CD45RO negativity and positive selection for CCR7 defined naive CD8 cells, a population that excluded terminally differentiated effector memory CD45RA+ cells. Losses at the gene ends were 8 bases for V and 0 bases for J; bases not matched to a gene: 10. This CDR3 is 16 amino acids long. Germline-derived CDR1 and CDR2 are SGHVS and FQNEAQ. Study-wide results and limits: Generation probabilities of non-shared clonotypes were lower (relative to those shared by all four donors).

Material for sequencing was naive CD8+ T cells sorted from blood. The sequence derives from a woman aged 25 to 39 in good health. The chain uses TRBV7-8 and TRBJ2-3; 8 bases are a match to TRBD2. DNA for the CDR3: TGTGCCAGCGACCCGGGGGCTAGCGGGAGCACAGATACGCAGTATTTT. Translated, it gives CASDPGASGSTDTQYF. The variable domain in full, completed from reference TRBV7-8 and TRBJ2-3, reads GAGVSQSPRYKVAKRGQDVALRCDPISGHVSLFWYQQALGQGPEFLTYFQNEAQLDKSGLPSDRFFAERPEGSVSTLKIQRTQQEDSAVYLCASDPGASGSTDTQYFGPGTRLTVL.